This T cell receptor beta chain originates from a study of vaccination and CD4 T cells after COVID-19 (dated by TCRdb to between 2021 and 2024). In terms of the full investigation: Convalescent patients had a positive SARS-CoV-2 result on nasal swab PCR, and of these patients, nine had mild disease and one had severe disease. The convalescent cohort comprised six males and four females, including two Hispanic individuals, seven Caucasians, two Asians and one multiracial person. In control cultures, a CEFX viral epitope pool was used as positive control, an HIV-1 Nef peptide pool was used as negative control, or no peptide was added. In around nine COVID-19 convalescent patients and a handful of infection-naive healthy vaccine recipients, the spike-specific CD4+ TCR repertoire before mRNA vaccination was compared with the repertoire after mRNA vaccination. Post-vaccine blood samples were collected a median of about 72 days after the second vaccine dose, ranging from about 13 to 250 days. Culture stimuli were overlapping spike peptide pools from SARS-CoV-2 and from the common cold coronaviruses HCoV-NL63, HCoV-OC43 and HCoV-229E. Post-COVID blood samples were collected from convalescent patients a median of around 100 days after diagnosis, with a range of about 30 to 170 days. Each participant got two doses of either the Pfizer-BioNTech BNT162b2 vaccine (n=8) or the Moderna mRNA-1273 vaccine (n=2). What the study reported, not specific to this receptor: In convalescent patients, a median roughly 85% of post-vaccine SARS-CoV-2-reactive clones were detected only after vaccination, and vaccine-specific priming was suggested by this finding. The median number of SARS-CoV-2-reactive clonotypes rose from 20 to 25 after infection to 35 to 45 after vaccination, but the change was not significant. The study included relatively few convalescent patients and did not analyze early timepoints after natural infection. Of the vaccine-specific clones in convalescent patients, 304 of 307, or nearly all, reacted only to SARS-CoV-2 spike and did not cross-react with common cold coronaviruses.

Trimming removed 3 bases from V and 4 bases from J; the gene matches leave 6 bases unexplained. CDR1 and CDR2 are read off the germline V gene as SGHTA and FQGNSA. Counted from cysteine to phenylalanine, this CDR3 has 15 amino acids. The DNA shown is the 45-base CDR3, in frame from base 1. The library relied on PCR. At the Johns Hopkins FTIC core, DNA from the cultured CD4+ T cells underwent TCR sequencing with the Oncomine TCR Beta short-read assay. The QIAamp micro DNA kit was used to extract genomic DNA from the cultured CD4+ T cells. Oncomine TCR Beta libraries from cultured CD4+ T cells were pooled with unique dual indexes and sequenced on an Illumina iSeq 100. The original methods were these. Non-productive sequences were filtered out, and CDR3s that did not start with C, did not end with F or W, or were shorter than 7 amino acids were discarded. Antigen-specific clonotypes were identified with the MANAFEST web application by comparing peptide-stimulated wells with reference and other culture wells. Positive clones required FDR below 0.05, an odds ratio above 5, and productive frequency above 0.1% in at least two of three replicate wells. A clonotype was classed as cross-reactive if the clonotype showed significant expansion both in SARS-CoV-2 spike wells and in at least one common cold coronavirus spike condition. Similarity between CDR3 sequences was evaluated in R version 3.6.1 using Levenshtein distances (stringdist) and unrooted phylogenetic trees (ape). TCRdb took the public reads, trimmed them with fastp at Q25, ran MiXCR for clone calling and kept in-frame beta chains. Identical CDR3 protein sequences are pooled into one entry, listed with their most common genes and DNA. TCRdb, not the original authors, processed these V and J calls. For this sample the table gives 9,500 to 15,000 distinct CDR3 sequences, of which roughly three fifths were detected only once. Jointly, the top ten make up around 8% of the sample.

Comments on this clonotype: It has no known antigen specificity. Base qualities are missing; no much larger clone stands one base away.

The treatment or condition label on this specimen signifies: approximately nine-day PBMC culture with coronavirus spike peptide pools or control peptides (ViraFEST assay). The ViraFEST assay was used in the study, in which antigen-specific T cells were expanded with peptide pools and expanded clonotypes were subsequently identified by TCR sequencing. The convalescent patients' positive SARS-CoV-2 PCR tests fell between March and December 2020, which was before the Alpha, Beta and Delta variants emerged in the United States. PBMCs were cultured at roughly 1.8 million per well in IMDM supplemented with about 5.5% human AB serum and about 10 IU/ml IL-2, with roughly 9.5 ug/ml peptide pools added. Half of the culture medium was replaced with fresh IL-2-containing medium on days 3 and 7. Once the cells had been in culture for roughly 11 days, the EasySep CD4+ T cell isolation kit was used to isolate CD4+ T cells by negative selection. Ficoll-Paque Plus gradient centrifugation was used to isolate PBMCs from whole blood, and the isolated PBMCs were then either used fresh or cryopreserved at -140C. Culture conditions were generally each tested in triplicate wells.

The receptor comes from a human donor who had recovered from COVID-19. The sample was CD4+ T cells from blood, cultured in vitro. Rearrangement joined TRBV7-2 to TRBJ1-3, with 7 middle bases fitting TRBD1. The DNA sequence is as follows: TGTGCCAGCAGCTTCACCGGGACAGAGGGAAACACCATATATTTT. It specifies CASSFTGTEGNTIYF.